This T cell receptor (beta chain) comes out of a study of cytomegalovirus exposure and HLA in healthy donors. Study overall: Caucasian-associated ancestry cluster membership applied to about four fifths of 398 genotyped donors.

The PCR made use of 60 Vbeta and 13 Jbeta primers. TCRdb's copy holds only in-frame clones and misses some; the assay was immunoSEQ multiplex PCR. This table holds about 180,000 clones, about 80% found once. CDR1 is SGHAT, CDR2 FQNNGV, per germline. This CDR3 is 14 amino acids long. V was pared by 4 bases and J by 11 bases, with 20 bases between. This rearrangement joins TRBV11-2 to TRBJ1-1, with D unresolved. Sequences were obtained from PBMCs. The sequence was collected from a woman between 25 and 40 years old in good health and CMV-seronegative. The CDR3 coding sequence is TGTGCCAGCAGCTCAGCCACTAGACGGGAAGGGGCTTTCTTT. This gives the protein CASSSATRREGAFF. Full variable domain (missing parts from reference TRBV11-2 and TRBJ1-1): EAGVAQSPRYKIIEKRQSVAFWCNPISGHATLYWYQQILGQGPKLLIQFQNNGVVDDSQLPKDRFSAERLKGVDSTLKIQPAKLEDSAVYLCASSSATRREGAFFGQGTRLTVV.